The TCR beta chain under discussion was sequenced for a study of blood T cell repertoires in COVID-19. This table comes from immunoSEQ multiplex PCR, and its TCRdb copy is limited to in-frame clones, with some not included. The sample carries a few hundred thousand clones, around 87% recorded once. Germline values: CDR1 SGHAT, CDR2 FQNNGV. The CDR3 is made up of 15 amino acids. V lost 1 base to trimming and J lost 6 bases, with 13 bases between them. The receptor comes from a man in his thirties or forties who had recovered from COVID-19. V and J are TRBV11-2 and TRBJ1-5, with D uncertain. The sample comprised PBMCs or T cells enriched from blood (not recorded which). The CDR3 spells CASSLVGEGGQPQHF. The CDR3 DNA follows: TGTGCCAGCAGCTTAGTTGGGGAGGGCGGTCAGCCCCAGCATTTT.